This T cell receptor beta chain emerged from a study of tumor and adjacent non-tumor tissue in lung cancer. About the research overall: Each sample yielded 3.9 million or so productive TCRbeta reads on average.

The template was RNA from unsorted bulk tissue. This non-tumor lung sample came from over 3 cm beyond the tumor edge. Germline V gene lookup returns CDR1 SGHRS and CDR2 YFSETQ. This CDR3 has 15 residues. TCRbeta libraries were built with three rounds of nested PCR, modified from ARM-PCR. MiXCR, run by TCRdb on the multiplex PCR reads, gives a single entry per CDR3 protein. The sample consists of 90,000 to 100,000 distinct CDR3 sequences, roughly 80% of them appearing once. In regard to this clonotype: Antigen unknown.

Study findings and constraints: Higher tumor TCR diversity was associated with shorter survival. TCR diversity was significantly greater in tumor than normal lung tissue.

Sample: distant non-tumor lung tissue. This rearrangement joins TRBV5-1 to TRBJ2-3, with 9 positions matching TRBD1. This receptor was taken from a man aged 55 to 70 with small cell lung cancer. This chain's CDR3 is CISTLEGQGPDTQYF. The CDR3, as DNA: TGCATCAGCACCTTGGAGGGACAGGGCCCAGATACGCAGTATTTT.